The 20 T cell receptor beta chains below were found in one sample sequenced in a study of CD8+CD57+ T cells in acquired aplastic anemia. The template for TCR beta VDJ and CDR3 sequence profiling was genomic DNA. TCRdb independently ran MiXCR on the reads; one entry per CDR3 protein. The sample lists roughly 63,000 distinct CDR3 sequences, almost 55% occurring once. Sequenced: sorted CD4+, CD8+, or CD8+CD57+ T cells (not recorded which) from PBMCs. Receptors were obtained from a human donor in good health, serving as a control.

The gene calls are TRBV9 and TRBJ2-3; the D is unclear. CDR1 and CDR2 from the germline V gene are SGDLS and YYNGEE. CDR3 size: 12 residues. The V end was cut by 2 bases, the J end by 4 bases, with 5 bases between. CDR3 protein: CASSVSPDTQYF. DNA for the CDR3: TGTGCCAGCAGCGTTTCCCCAGATACGCAGTATTTT.

Concerning this clonotype: A much larger clone sits a single nucleotide away, making a read error possible. The chain combines TRBV27 with TRBJ1-5; D gene ambiguous. Germline V gene data show CDR1 as MNHEY and CDR2 as SMNVEV (reference sequence). The CDR3 sequence is 12 residues long. The CDR3 nucleotides read TGTGCCAGCAGTTTCGGCACCGAGCCCCGGCATTTT. Its translation is CASSFGTEPRHF.

About this clonotype itself: The conserved phenylalanine or tryptophan normally closing the CDR3 is absent here, so this likely arose from a read error. V and J are TRBV5-1 and TRBJ2-7; no clear D gene. The CDR3 is made up of 11 amino acids. Trimming pared 5 bases from V and 2 bases from J, leaving 5 bases between. CDR1 and CDR2 (germline): SGHRS, YFSETQ. In DNA form, the CDR3 reads TGCGCCAGCAGGCAGGCCTACGAGCAGTACTCC. Encoded protein: CASRQAYEQYS.

This clonotype is judged medium-sized. The chain couples TRBV10-3 to TRBJ1-2; 8 nucleotides agree with TRBD1. J was trimmed by 2 bases and V by 6 bases; bases with no gene match: 5. This CDR3 spans 14 amino acids. Per the germline V gene, CDR1 is ENHRY and CDR2 is SYGVKD. The CDR3 loop reads CAIRITGGNYGYTF. DNA of the CDR3: TGTGCCATCAGAATTACAGGGGGAAACTATGGCTACACCTTC.

This clonotype was picked up many times. The rearrangement joins TRBV15 to TRBJ2-1; D assignment may be TRBD1 or TRBD2 (5 bases each). The CDR3 extends over 15 amino acids. Trimming cost V 5 bases and J 6 bases, with 17 bases left between them. Germline V gene lookup returns CDR1 LNHNV and CDR2 YYDKDF (reference sequence). The CDR3 DNA reads as TGTGCCACCAGCTTGGGGACGGAGGCTTCCAATGAGCAGTTCTTC. Residues: CATSLGTEASNEQFF.

The chain joins TRBV25-1 to TRBJ2-7, with TRBD1 as a possible D gene (5 bases). Germline CDR1 is MGHDK and CDR2 is SYGVNS. The CDR3 is 11 amino acids. Trimming took off 7 bases at V and 3 bases at J, with 7 bases between the two ends. CDR3 nucleotides: TGTGCCAGCACTAGGGGCTACGAGCAGTACTTC. Translated: CASTRGYEQYF.

This clonotype was counted only a few times. This chain joins TRBV5-1 and TRBJ2-2; 13 bases fit TRBD2. The CDR3 covers 22 residues. The germline gives CDR1 SGHRS, CDR2 YFSETQ. V was clipped by 2 bases and J by 0 bases; unmatched bases: 16. The CDR3, as DNA: TGCGCCAGCAGCTTAACGCCGAACTTAGGACTAGCGGGGGCCTCGAACACCGGGGAGCTGTTTTTT. Its translation: CASSLTPNLGLAGASNTGELFF.

The J gene is TRBJ2-7, the V gene TRBV10-3; D remains ambiguous. Germline lookup yields CDR1 ENHRY and CDR2 SYGVKD. V lost 5 bases and J lost 0, with 8 bases in between. The CDR3 is made up of 13 amino acids. The CDR3: CAISRGSSYEQYF. The CDR3 DNA follows: TGTGCCATCAGTAGAGGCAGCTCCTACGAGCAGTACTTC.

This clonotype has only a few counts. The V and J genes are TRBV20-1 and TRBJ2-3, with TRBD2 as a possible D gene (6 bases). This CDR3 has 15 amino acids. Trimming left V 4 bases short and J 6 bases short, with 20 bases between. Germline V gene data show CDR1 as DFQATT and CDR2 as SNEGSKA (reference sequence). Here the CDR3 reads CSATSAKPTADTQYF. The CDR3 DNA follows: TGCAGTGCTACTAGCGCAAAGCCGACAGCGGATACGCAGTATTTT.

The count of this clonotype is one. The chain couples TRBV2 to TRBJ2-7, with 9 positions matching TRBD1. Looked up from germline, CDR1 is SNHLY and CDR2 is FYNNEI. Trimming took 10 bases from V and 4 from J; bases not matched to a gene: 11. CDR3 length: 14 residues. CDR3 amino acids: CATLSGTGLYEQYF. The CDR3 nucleotides read TGTGCCACCCTAAGTGGGACAGGGTTGTACGAGCAGTACTTC.

This clonotype showed up just a few times. V gene TRBV11-2 combines with J gene TRBJ2-3; D ambiguous. V was cut by 0 bases and J by 4 bases, with 8 bases left in between. Germline values: CDR1 SGHAT, CDR2 FQNNGV. CDR3 size: 14 residues. For the CDR3, the DNA is TGTGCCAGCAGCTTAGATCGAAGCGCAGATACGCAGTATTTT. It yields the protein CASSLDRSADTQYF.

This clonotype was detected many times. The rearrangement uses TRBV6-1 and TRBJ2-7, with D maybe TRBD2 (5 bases). This CDR3 comprises 16 residues. CDR1 is MNHNS, CDR2 SASEGT, per germline. V dropped 2 bases and J dropped 0 bases, with 14 bases sitting between them. CDR3 DNA: TGTGCCAGCAGTGAAAGCGGAACCAGTATCTCCTACGAGCAGTACTTC. Translation: CASSESGTSISYEQYF.

The chain is built from TRBV7-3 and TRBJ2-7, with 8 bases that match TRBD1. Germline-derived CDR1 and CDR2 are SGHTA and FQGTGA. This CDR3 region has 15 residues. The V segment lost 5 bases and the J segment 1 base; nucleotides outside the gene matches: 7. The CDR3 loop reads CASSAQGAKSYEQYF. The CDR3 coding sequence is TGTGCCAGCAGCGCCCAGGGGGCGAAGTCCTACGAGCAGTACTTC.

In its sample, this clonotype was seen a few times. The chain has TRBV7-4 and TRBJ1-6; D unresolved. With 5 bases removed from V and 7 bases from J, the gap between germline ends came to 15 bases. Germline V gene data show CDR1 as SGHVT and CDR2 as SQSDAQ. The CDR3 sequence is 15 residues long. Written as DNA, the CDR3 is TGTGCCAGCAGCCCCACGACCGGAGGAAATTCACCCCTCCACTTT. Its translation: CASSPTTGGNSPLHF.

The chain recombines TRBV2 with TRBJ1-2; 7 bases agree with TRBD1. Germline loops: CDR1 SNHLY, CDR2 FYNNEI. The CDR3 consists of 13 residues. V lost 5 bases and J lost 7; bases outside the gene matches: 7. The CDR3 sequence: CASSQNRDSGYTF. The CDR3 DNA reads TGTGCCAGCAGTCAAAACAGGGACAGTGGCTACACCTTC.

This clonotype was seen at least ten times. This rearrangement joins TRBV6-1 to TRBJ1-1; D is uncertain. V was trimmed by 4 bases and J by 4 bases, leaving 7 bases between them. The CDR3 has 12 amino acids. Germline lookup yields CDR1 MNHNS and CDR2 SASEGT. DNA for the CDR3: TGTGCCAGCAGTGCTCCCGGCACTGAAGCTTTCTTT. It translates to CASSAPGTEAFF.

The rearrangement links TRBV24-1 to TRBJ2-7, with 7 bases that match TRBD2. The V and J ends lost 5 bases and 2 bases, in that order; junction bases with no gene match: 8. This CDR3 has 15 residues. CDR1 and CDR2 (germline): KGHDR, SFDVKD. CDR3 in DNA: TGTGCCACCAGTGCCGGAACAGCGGGAACCTACGAGCAGTACTTC. Translating it yields CATSAGTAGTYEQYF.

This chain joins TRBV29-1 and TRBJ1-5; 11 bases map to TRBD1. Germline V gives CDR1 SQVTM, CDR2 ANQGSEA. CDR3 length equals 14 residues. The junction had 3 bases not matched to a gene; V was cut back by 4 bases and J by 4 bases. The CDR3 bases are TGCAGCGTTGGGACAGGGGGCAGGAATCAGCCCCAGCATTTT. It is translated as CSVGTGGRNQPQHF.

This clonotype was observed many times. The V call is TRBV20-1, the J call TRBJ2-1; TRBD2 aligns across 7 bases. Germline lookup yields CDR1 DFQATT and CDR2 SNEGSKA (reference sequence). There are 16 residues in the CDR3. J was trimmed by 4 bases and V by 0 bases; bases with no gene match: 9. CDR3 protein: CSARDLEAGRYNEQFF. The DNA of the CDR3 is TGCAGTGCTAGAGATCTGGAAGCGGGGAGATACAATGAGCAGTTCTTC.

The chain carries TRBV20-1 and TRBJ1-5, with D tentatively TRBD1 (5 bases). Germline V lookup: CDR1 DFQATT, CDR2 SNEGSKA (reference sequence). V was trimmed by 0 bases and J by 4 bases, leaving 7 bases between them. The CDR3 loop spans 13 amino acids. The CDR3 sequence: CSARDGGNQPQHF. DNA of the CDR3: TGCAGTGCTAGAGATGGGGGGAATCAGCCCCAGCATTTT.